Below, 22 T cell receptor beta chains from the same sample are listed, as sequenced in a study of blood T cell repertoires in COVID-19. Here immunoSEQ multiplex PCR was the method, and the copy in TCRdb shows in-frame clones only, minus some. Of tens of thousands of clones listed, about 90% are singletons. The sequenced sample was peripheral blood. The source is a man aged 55-75 years with acute or convalescent COVID-19.

The sample holds a few counts of this clone. The chain uses TRBV12-5 and TRBJ2-1; D perhaps matches TRBD2 (5 bases). CDR3 size: 14 residues. The V gene lost 10 bases and the J gene lost 3 bases, with 16 bases spanning the gap. CDR1 and CDR2 from the germline V gene are LGHNT and FRNRAP. The CDR3 DNA reads TGTGCTAAGTGGATGGGCGGGTGCTACAATGAGCAGTTCTTC. Protein: CAKWMGGCYNEQFF.

The chain couples TRBV5-6 to TRBJ1-1; tentative D call: TRBD1 (5 bases). The CDR3 sequence is 14 residues long. V was trimmed by 5 bases and J by 3 bases, leaving 14 bases between them. Germline V lookup: CDR1 SGHDT, CDR2 YYEEEE. The CDR3 here is CASRLGSGYTEAFF. CDR3 nucleotides: TGTGCCAGCAGACTGGGATCAGGGTACACTGAAGCTTTCTTT. The full variable domain, rest sourced from reference TRBV5-6 and TRBJ1-1, is DAGVTQSPTHLIKTRGQQVTLRCSPKSGHDTVSWYQQALGQGPQFIFQYYEEEERQRGNFPDRFSGHQFPNYSSELNVNALLLGDSALYLCASRLGSGYTEAFFGQGTRLTVV.

The V and J genes are TRBV4-2 and TRBJ2-7; 10 bases are shared with TRBD2. There are 14 residues in the CDR3. Losses at the gene ends were 0 bases for V and 7 bases for J; bases not matched to a gene: 3. The germline V gene encodes CDR1 LGHNA and CDR2 YNFKEQ. CDR3 residues: CASSQEERGGEQYF. The CDR3 DNA sequence: TGTGCCAGCAGCCAAGAGGAGCGGGGGGGGGAGCAGTACTTC.

A single count supports this clone. The chain couples TRBV7-3 to TRBJ2-5; 10 positions agree with TRBD2. V shed 4 bases, J shed 5 bases, and the junction held 25 bases outside the gene matches. The germline V gene has CDR1 SGHTA and CDR2 FQGTGA. This CDR3 contains 21 residues. The CDR3: CASSYLPRTSGLLSRGETQYF. The CDR3 nucleotides read TGTGCCAGCAGCTATCTCCCCCGGACTAGCGGACTATTATCTAGAGGGGAGACCCAGTACTTC.

This sequence joins TRBV28 and TRBJ1-2; D is undetermined. This CDR3 comprises 13 residues. V lost 2 bases to trimming and J lost 3 bases, with 7 bases between them. CDR1 MDHEN and CDR2 SYDVKM come from the germline V gene. DNA for the CDR3: TGTGCCAGCAGTTTACTGCGATACTATGGCTACACCTTC. Translated: CASSLLRYYGYTF.

This chain joins TRBV19 and TRBJ1-5; D is unresolved. This CDR3 is built from 15 residues. The V end lost 5 bases, the J end lost 6 bases, and 17 bases lay between the germline ends. Germline loops: CDR1 LNHDA, CDR2 SQIVND (reference sequence). Written as DNA, the CDR3 is TGTGCCAGTAGTCTCCGCCGGGGAGGCAGTCAGCCCCAGCATTTT. This sequence encodes CASSLRRGGSQPQHF.

This chain joins TRBV27 and TRBJ1-5, with D perhaps matching TRBD1 (6 bases). Germline V CDR1 and CDR2: MNHEY, SMNVEV (reference sequence). V gave up 3 bases and J gave up 1 base, with 16 bases separating them. The CDR3 has 17 residues. CDR3 amino acids: CASSFSRQGLSNQPQHF. The CDR3, as DNA: TGTGCCAGCAGTTTTTCAAGGCAGGGGTTAAGCAATCAGCCCCAGCATTTT.

The J gene is TRBJ2-1, the V gene TRBV7-9, with 10 nucleotides matching TRBD1. The CDR3 has 15 amino acids. CDR1 is SEHNR and CDR2 is FQNEAQ in the germline V gene (reference sequence). The ends lost 5 bases at V and 9 bases at J; junction bases unmatched: 10. As DNA, the CDR3 is TGTGCCAGCAGCAAAAGGACAGGGGGAGTGGGTGAGCAGTTCTTC. It encodes CASSKRTGGVGEQFF.

J is TRBJ2-1 and V is TRBV5-8; TRBD1 aligns across 7 bases. The CDR3 has 15 amino acids. Trimming at V came to 2 bases and at J to 4 bases, leaving 6 bases not matched to a gene. CDR1 and CDR2 (germline): SGHTS, YDEGEE. CDR3: CASSFGQVRYNEQFF. The CDR3 nucleotides read TGTGCCAGCAGCTTCGGACAGGTGAGGTACAATGAGCAGTTCTTC.

This sequence joins TRBV7-2 and TRBJ2-3, with 8 bases identical to TRBD2. Germline CDR1 is SGHTA and CDR2 is FQGNSA. The CDR3 runs to 16 residues. The V segment lost 1 base and the J segment 2 bases; nucleotides outside the gene matches: 5. The CDR3 nucleotides read TGTGCCAGCAGCTTAGGGACTAGCCGTTTCACAGATACGCAGTATTTT. Translation: CASSLGTSRFTDTQYF. Combining the CDR3 with reference TRBV7-2 and TRBJ2-3 gives the whole variable domain GAGVSQSPSNKVTEKGKDVELRCDPISGHTALYWYRQSLGQGLEFLIYFQGNSAPDKSGLPSDRFSAERTGGSVSTLTIQRTQQEDSAVYLCASSLGTSRFTDTQYFGPGTRLTVL.

The chain carries TRBV18 and TRBJ1-3; the D gene is possibly TRBD1 (6 bases). This CDR3 is 16 amino acids long. In germline, CDR1 is KGHSH, CDR2 LQKENI. V was cut by 0 bases and J by 2 bases, with 11 bases left in between. As DNA, the CDR3 is TGTGCCAGCTCACCACCGGGACAAATGACTGGAAACACCATATATTTT. This encodes CASSPPGQMTGNTIYF. Using reference TRBV18 and TRBJ1-3 for the parts outside the CDR3, the full variable domain is NAGVMQNPRHLVRRRGQEARLRCSPMKGHSHVYWYRQLPEEGLKFMVYLQKENIIDESGMPKERFSAEFPKEGPSILRIQQVVRGDSAAYFCASSPPGQMTGNTIYFGEGSWLTVV.

V is TRBV7-6 and J is TRBJ1-2, with TRBD1 matching over 7 bases. The CDR3 covers 16 residues. Germline V gene sequence: CDR1 SGHVS, CDR2 FNYEAQ. The junction had 8 bases not matched to a gene; V was cut back by 1 base and J by 3 bases. The CDR3 DNA sequence: TGTGCCAGCAGCTTAGGGTCTGGTGGGACAGACTATGGCTACACCTTC. Protein sequence: CASSLGSGGTDYGYTF.

DNA of the CDR3: TGTGCCAGCAGCTTGGGACTAGCGGGAGGGAGCGCAGATACGCAGTATTTT. This encodes CASSLGLAGGSADTQYF. The chain uses TRBV7-3 and TRBJ2-3, with 16 bases identical to TRBD2. J gave up 4 bases and V 3 bases, and 4 bases lay outside the gene matches. Germline-derived CDR1 and CDR2 are SGHTA and FQGTGA. The CDR3 length is 17 residues.

The V and J genes are TRBV5-6 and TRBJ2-3; TRBD2 matches at 11 bases. Germline CDR1 SGHDT, CDR2 YYEEEE. V shed 0 bases and J 4 bases; nucleotides not matched to a gene: 4. The CDR3 contains 16 residues. CDR3 region: CASSLELAGVSDTQYF. The CDR3 DNA reads as TGTGCCAGCAGCTTGGAACTAGCGGGAGTCTCAGATACGCAGTATTTT.

This clone was counted a single time. The genes are TRBV4-2 and TRBJ2-3; TRBD2 aligns across 7 bases. There are 15 residues in the CDR3. The germline CDR1 and CDR2 sequences are LGHNA and YNFKEQ. The V and J ends lost 8 bases and 2 bases, in that order; junction bases with no gene match: 10. The CDR3 DNA follows: TGTGCCAGCTCCCGGGACTACCAAAACACAGATACGCAGTATTTT. It codes for CASSRDYQNTDTQYF.

The V gene is TRBV6-4, the J gene TRBJ2-1, with 14 bases aligning to TRBD2. The CDR3 totals 16 residues. The V gene end was trimmed by 2 bases and the J gene end by 5 bases; junction bases not matched to a gene: 2. The germline V gene encodes CDR1 MRHNA and CDR2 SNTAGT. CDR3 sequence (DNA): TGTGCCAGCAGTGACGGGACTAGCGGGAGTAACAATGAGCAGTTCTTC. It codes for CASSDGTSGSNNEQFF.

The V call is TRBV5-1, the J call TRBJ2-1; 14 bases fit TRBD2. The germline gives CDR1 SGHRS, CDR2 YFSETQ. This CDR3 is built from 16 residues. J gave up 9 bases and V 0 bases, and 5 bases lay outside the gene matches. CDR3 nucleotides: TGCGCCAGCAGCTTGGAAGGGACTAGCGGGAGCGCTGAGCAGTTCTTC. Its translation: CASSLEGTSGSAEQFF.

The V and J genes are TRBV3-1 (or the pseudogene TRBV3-2) and TRBJ2-3; 12 bases match TRBD2. CDR3 length equals 15 residues. V was clipped by 3 bases and J by 3 bases; unmatched bases: 1. CDR1 is LGHDT, CDR2 YNNKEL, per germline (reference sequence). Written as DNA, the CDR3 is TGTGCCAGCAGCCAGACTAGCGGGAGTACAGATACGCAGTATTTT. Translation: CASSQTSGSTDTQYF.

V gene TRBV9 combines with J gene TRBJ1-3; TRBD1 aligns across 12 bases. The CDR3 length is 15 residues. Germline values: CDR1 SGDLS, CDR2 YYNGEE. The V segment lost 0 bases and the J segment 7 bases; nucleotides outside the gene matches: 2. CDR3 nucleotide sequence: TGTGCCAGCAGCGTAGGGGGACAGGGGGCCAACACCATATATTTT. This encodes CASSVGGQGANTIYF.

The chain has TRBV6-2 or TRBV6-3 and TRBJ1-1; TRBD1 matches 9 bases. After removal of 6 bases from V and 5 bases from J, the junction contained 4 bases not matched to a gene. Germline lookup yields CDR1 MNHEY and CDR2 SVGEGT. CDR3 length: 13 residues. CDR3 region: CASSDRGGTEAFF. For the CDR3, the DNA is TGTGCCAGCAGCGACAGGGGGGGAACTGAAGCTTTCTTT.

The rearrangement joins TRBV30 to TRBJ1-1; 7 bases agree with TRBD1. This CDR3 is built from 12 residues. Germline CDR1 reads GTSNPN; CDR2 reads SVGIG (reference sequence). With V trimmed by 4 bases and J by 6 bases, 5 bases remained unmatched. The CDR3 region is CAWNRQGSEAFF. The CDR3 DNA is TGTGCCTGGAATCGACAGGGATCTGAAGCTTTCTTT.

Notes on this clone: Within the sample, other DNA sequences also encode this same CDR3. The CDR3 region is CASSLERGRGTEAFF. The CDR3 DNA is TGTGCCAGCAGCTTGGAAAGGGGGCGAGGAACTGAAGCTTTCTTT. J is TRBJ1-1 and V is TRBV7-9, with 7 positions matching TRBD1. Germline CDR1 and CDR2: SEHNR and FQNEAQ (reference sequence). The CDR3 consists of 15 residues. The ends lost 3 bases at V and 5 bases at J; junction bases unmatched: 9.